Below are 9 T cell receptor beta chains sequenced from a single sample in a study of shared clonotypes between healthy human individuals. TCRdb's copy holds only in-frame clones and misses some; the assay was immunoSEQ multiplex PCR. The table records under 600,000 clones, 95% to 98% of them present only once. Source material: naive CD4+ T cells sorted from blood. Described subset: CD45RA+ positively selected. The receptor set was obtained from a woman in her 30s in good health.

V and J are TRBV5-6 and TRBJ2-7, with a possible D match to TRBD1 (9 bases). V was trimmed by 4 bases and J by 0 bases, leaving 14 bases between them. This CDR3 is built from 15 residues. Germline assignment: CDR1 SGHDT and CDR2 YYEEEE. The CDR3 spells CASSRGGQGSYEQYF. CDR3 nucleotide sequence: TGTGCCAGCAGCCGGGGGGGACAGGGCTCCTACGAGCAGTACTTC.

The rearrangement uses TRBV5-1 and TRBJ2-3, with 9 bases lining up with TRBD2. This CDR3 comprises 18 residues. J lost 6 bases, V lost 4 bases, and 18 bases had no gene match. The germline gives CDR1 SGHRS, CDR2 YFSETQ. For the CDR3, the DNA is TGCGCCAGCAGCCCCCCGGCCCTAGCGGGAACCGCCGGGGATACGCAGTATTTT. Residues: CASSPPALAGTAGDTQYF.

V and J are TRBV5-8 and TRBJ1-1, with D perhaps matching TRBD1 (5 bases). The V gene's germline CDR1 is SGHTS and CDR2 YDEGEE. Trimming pared 3 bases from V and 11 bases from J, leaving 20 bases between. The length of the CDR3 is 14 residues. In DNA form, the CDR3 reads TGTGCCAGCAGCTCTCGGGACCACCGGGGGGGGGCTTTCTTT. This codes for CASSSRDHRGGAFF.

This chain joins TRBV5-1 and TRBJ2-7, with 7 positions matching TRBD2. CDR3 size: 15 residues. Germline CDR1 is SGHRS and CDR2 is YFSETQ. V trimming: 0 bases; J trimming: 5 bases; junction bases outside the gene matches: 8. The CDR3 DNA reads TGCGCCAGCAGCTTGGATGGGGGGAGGGTCAACGAGCAGTACTTC. This gives the protein CASSLDGGRVNEQYF.

This chain links TRBV2 with TRBJ2-7, with no clear D. V lost 8 bases, J lost 3 bases, and 11 bases lay in between. This CDR3 has 12 residues. Germline assignment: CDR1 SNHLY and CDR2 FYNNEI. CDR3 amino acids: CASASHSYEQYF. CDR3 coding DNA: TGTGCCAGCGCATCGCACAGCTACGAGCAGTACTTC.

This clone was recorded once. The chain uses TRBV25-1 and TRBJ2-7, with D unresolved. There are 11 residues in the CDR3. CDR1 is MGHDK, CDR2 SYGVNS, per germline. The ends were cut back, 10 bases at V and 2 bases at J, with 9 bases in the middle. The CDR3 DNA sequence: TGTGCCACTCCCCGGCCCTACGAGCAGTACTTC. It encodes CATPRPYEQYF.

Only one count was recorded for this clone. The V call is TRBV6-1, the J call TRBJ2-3; TRBD2 aligns across 8 bases. J lost 10 bases, V lost 4 bases, and 19 bases had no gene match. The germline V gene encodes CDR1 MNHNS and CDR2 SASEGT. The CDR3 runs to 17 residues. The CDR3 here is CASSVDGVAGRQRAQYF. The DNA for the CDR3 is TGTGCCAGCAGTGTAGATGGGGTAGCGGGGCGCCAAAGGGCGCAGTATTTT.

The chain carries TRBV19 and TRBJ2-7, with 7 bases identical to TRBD1. CDR1 is LNHDA, CDR2 SQIVND, per germline (reference sequence). The CDR3 sequence is 15 residues long. V was clipped by 3 bases and J by 3 bases; unmatched bases: 8. CDR3 protein: CASSILTGDGYEQYF. The CDR3 bases are TGTGCCAGTAGTATCCTAACAGGGGACGGCTACGAGCAGTACTTC.

J is TRBJ2-7 and V is TRBV13; D could derive from TRBD1 or TRBD2 (6 bases each). V was shortened by 5 bases and J by 4 bases, with 18 bases between the two germline ends. Per the germline V gene, CDR1 is PRHDT and CDR2 is FYEKMQ (reference sequence). This CDR3 is 15 amino acids long. DNA for the CDR3: TGTGCCAGCAGCCCCGGGGGCCAGGGGTGGTACGAGCAGTACTTC. Its protein product is CASSPGGQGWYEQYF.